This note documents a single T cell receptor (beta chain) sequence. No antigen is known for it. Germline CDR1 and CDR2: SNHLY and FYNNEI. The ends were cut back, 7 bases at V and 4 bases at J, with 11 bases in the middle. The CDR3 contains 13 residues. The data derive from a study of shared clonotypes between healthy human individuals. On the study more broadly: Researchers assigned three CD4 naive, three CD4 memory, two CD8 naive and one CD8 memory plate to each donor.

Data came from immunoSEQ multiplex PCR; TCRdb stores just in-frame clones and leaves some out. The data contain 2 million to 2.5 million clones, 85% to 95% of them singletons. Study-wide points: The donor pool, a small one, limited the genetic and exposure-history diversity represented. What rarefaction showed was incomplete sorted-subset sequencing despite large depth.

V gene TRBV2 combines with J gene TRBJ1-5; no definite D call. The sequencing sample was made of naive CD4+ T cells from PBMCs. Subset in this sample: CD45RA+ positively selected. The clonotype comes from a man aged 18 to 29 in good health. Some clones in this sample may be carry-over from other donors' samples. DNA of the CDR3: TGTGCCAGCAACCCCGAGAGGAATCAGCCCCAGCATTTT. Translating it yields CASNPERNQPQHF. The full variable domain, in which reference TRBV2 and TRBJ1-5 provide the parts outside the CDR3, is EPEVTQTPSHQVTQMGQEVILRCVPISNHLYFYWYRQILGQKVEFLVSFYNNEISEKSEIFDDQFSVERPDGSNFTLKIRSTKLEDSAMYFCASNPERNQPQHFGDGTRLSIL.